These 26 T cell receptor beta chains share one sample of origin, sequenced in a study of blood T cell repertoires in COVID-19. This table comes from immunoSEQ multiplex PCR, and its TCRdb copy is limited to in-frame clones, with some not included. The table lists 200,000 or so clones, 88% of them singletons. Material: peripheral blood. These receptors all come from a woman in her sixties or seventies with acute or convalescent COVID-19.

The rearrangement uses TRBV19 and TRBJ2-1, with 7 nucleotides matching TRBD2. V shed 3 bases and J 0 bases; nucleotides not matched to a gene: 5. The V gene's germline CDR1 is LNHDA and CDR2 SQIVND (reference sequence). The CDR3 runs to 16 residues. The CDR3 is CASSIPSGLSYNEQFF. The CDR3 bases are TGTGCCAGTAGTATCCCTAGCGGCCTCTCCTACAATGAGCAGTTCTTC.

The chain employs TRBV4-1 and TRBJ2-3; D remains unclear. Germline V gives CDR1 MGHRA, CDR2 YSYEKL. The CDR3 spans 14 residues. V was pared by 4 bases and J by 1 base, with 9 bases between. The CDR3 sequence is CASSPLSGTDTQYF. The CDR3 DNA reads as TGCGCCAGCAGCCCCCTCTCTGGCACAGATACGCAGTATTTT.

This clone has only one observation. The chain couples TRBV18 to TRBJ2-7; D gene uncertain. Germline CDR1 and CDR2: KGHSH and LQKENI. The V end lost 2 bases, the J end lost 5 bases, and 16 bases lay between the germline ends. The CDR3 has 15 amino acids. CDR3 in amino acids: CASSPGPLVRDEQYF. The CDR3 bases are TGTGCCAGCTCACCAGGTCCGCTGGTGCGTGACGAGCAGTACTTC.

This chain links TRBV6-1 with TRBJ2-5, with a possible D match to TRBD2 (6 bases). Germline V gene lookup returns CDR1 MNHNS and CDR2 SASEGT. V was cut by 3 bases and J by 5 bases, with 22 bases left in between. This CDR3 comprises 17 residues. The CDR3 nucleotides are TGTGCCAGCAGTGAGAACCCAAGGGTGCGGGGTGGGGAGACCCAGTACTTC. This gives the protein CASSENPRVRGGETQYF.

The chain links TRBV12-3 or TRBV12-4 to TRBJ2-1, with TRBD1 identical over 8 bases. The CDR3 is 13 amino acids. V lost 6 bases to trimming and J lost 8 bases; unmatched junction nucleotides: 6. The chain's CDR3 is CASSIGTGDEQFF. The CDR3 bases are TGTGCCAGCAGCATCGGGACAGGAGATGAGCAGTTCTTC.

The chain employs TRBV7-2 and TRBJ1-1; D ambiguous. The CDR3 covers 14 residues. V was shortened by 8 bases and J by 5 bases, with 18 bases between the two germline ends. Germline V lookup: CDR1 SGHTA, CDR2 FQGNSA. The CDR3 is CASRVLAGETEAFF. Here the CDR3 DNA reads TGTGCCAGCCGGGTACTAGCTGGGGAGACTGAAGCTTTCTTT. The entire variable domain, with the rest obtained from reference TRBV7-2 and TRBJ1-1, is as follows: GAGVSQSPSNKVTEKGKDVELRCDPISGHTALYWYRQSLGQGLEFLIYFQGNSAPDKSGLPSDRFSAERTGGSVSTLTIQRTQQEDSAVYLCASRVLAGETEAFFGQGTRLTVV.

The V and J genes are TRBV6-4 and TRBJ2-2, with 9 positions matching TRBD2. Germline CDR1 MRHNA, CDR2 SNTAGT. The CDR3 is 16 amino acids. The J segment lost 5 bases and the V segment lost 3 bases, leaving 7 bases of the junction unmatched. The CDR3: CASSDTGSGRTGELFF. Here the CDR3 DNA reads TGTGCCAGCAGTGATACCGGGAGCGGGAGGACCGGGGAGCTGTTTTTT.

CDR3 in amino acids: CAWTPGQGTQAFF. As DNA, the CDR3 is TGTGCCTGGACTCCGGGACAGGGTACCCAAGCTTTCTTT. The chain employs TRBV30 and TRBJ1-1, with 9 nucleotides matching TRBD1. Germline assignment: CDR1 GTSNPN and CDR2 SVGIG (reference sequence). Germline trimming cut 4 bases from V and 9 bases from J; bases unmatched to any gene: 9. The CDR3 runs 13 residues.

There are a few counts of this clone. This CDR3 reads CAWSLASGRHSPLHF. DNA of the CDR3: TGTGCCTGGAGTCTTGCGTCCGGCAGGCATTCACCCCTCCACTTT. The chain carries TRBV30 and TRBJ1-6, with D unclear. The germline V gene encodes CDR1 GTSNPN and CDR2 SVGIG (reference sequence). V was shortened by 2 bases and J by 8 bases, with 16 bases between the two germline ends. The length of the CDR3 is 15 residues.

This chain joins TRBV18 and TRBJ1-1, with no clear D. The CDR3 length is 13 residues. V was trimmed by 3 bases and J by 4 bases, leaving 9 bases between them. Germline loops: CDR1 KGHSH, CDR2 LQKENI. DNA of the CDR3: TGTGCCAGCTCACCGAGTGGTGTCACTGAAGCTTTCTTT. This encodes CASSPSGVTEAFF.

V usage is TRBV7-2 and J usage is TRBJ1-2; 9 nucleotides align to TRBD1. Germline CDR1 reads SGHTA; CDR2 reads FQGNSA. J lost 7 bases, V lost 3 bases, and 3 bases had no gene match. This CDR3 has 13 residues. The CDR3: CASSLGQGAGYTF. In DNA form, the CDR3 reads TGTGCCAGCAGCTTGGGACAGGGCGCTGGCTACACCTTC.

The count of this clone is one. This chain joins TRBV18 and TRBJ2-3, with 8 bases lining up with TRBD1. Trimming took 5 bases from V and 5 from J; bases not matched to a gene: 6. Germline CDR1 KGHSH, CDR2 LQKENI. The CDR3 extends over 14 amino acids. In DNA form, the CDR3 reads TGTGCCAGCTCAGGTCAGGGGGCAAGAGATACGCAGTATTTT. Translation gives CASSGQGARDTQYF.

The chain has TRBV15 and TRBJ1-4; 12 positions match TRBD1. The germline CDR1 and CDR2 sequences are LNHNV and YYDKDF (reference sequence). The CDR3 has 15 residues. Germline trimming cut 4 bases from V and 8 bases from J; bases unmatched to any gene: 5. The CDR3 DNA reads as TGTGCCACCAGCATGACCGGGACAGGGGGCGAAAAACTGTTTTTT. This gives the protein CATSMTGTGGEKLFF. The variable domain in full, completed from reference TRBV15 and TRBJ1-4, reads DAMVIQNPRYQVTQFGKPVTLSCSQTLNHNVMYWYQQKSSQAPKLLFHYYDKDFNNEADTPDNFQSRRPNTSFCFLDIRSPGLGDTAMYLCATSMTGTGGEKLFFGSGTQLSVL.

This rearrangement joins TRBV24-1 to TRBJ1-5, with TRBD1 identical over 7 bases. V was clipped by 4 bases and J by 5 bases; unmatched bases: 4. CDR1 and CDR2 (germline): KGHDR, SFDVKD. This CDR3 is built from 14 residues. Written as DNA, the CDR3 is TGTGCCACCAGTGAGCCAACAGGGGATCAGCCCCAGCATTTT. This translates into CATSEPTGDQPQHF.

The chain has TRBV3-1 (or the pseudogene TRBV3-2) and TRBJ2-5, with TRBD2 matching over 11 bases. This CDR3 region has 15 residues. V gave up 3 bases and J gave up 5 bases; unmatched junction bases: 5. Germline values: CDR1 LGHDT, CDR2 YNNKEL (reference sequence). The CDR3 nucleotides are TGTGCCAGCAGCCAGTTACTAGCGGGGGTCGAGACCCAGTACTTC. The encoded protein is CASSQLLAGVETQYF.

The V gene is TRBV30, the J gene TRBJ1-2; D remains unclear. Trimming shortened V by 4 bases and J by 0 bases, and 9 bases separated the two germline ends. This CDR3 has 13 amino acids. Germline V CDR1 and CDR2: GTSNPN, SVGIG (reference sequence). The DNA of the CDR3 is TGTGCCTGGAATACAGCCCCTAACTATGGCTACACCTTC. It specifies CAWNTAPNYGYTF.

The chain couples TRBV19 to TRBJ1-1, with TRBD1 identical over 8 bases. The CDR3 spans 15 residues. J gave up 1 base and V 4 bases, and 5 bases lay outside the gene matches. CDR1 is LNHDA, CDR2 SQIVND, per germline (reference sequence). The DNA of the CDR3 is TGTGCCAGTAGTAACCACAGGGGGAGGAACACTGAAGCTTTCTTT. It translates to CASSNHRGRNTEAFF. Complete variable domain (other parts from reference TRBV19 and TRBJ1-1): DGGITQSPKYLFRKEGQNVTLSCEQNLNHDAMYWYRQDPGQGLRLIYYSQIVNDFQKGDIAEGYSVSREKKESFPLTVTSAQKNPTAFYLCASSNHRGRNTEAFFGQGTRLTVV.

The chain joins TRBV2 to TRBJ1-2; D unresolved. Trimming cost V 7 bases and J 3 bases, with 9 bases left between them. Germline CDR1 is SNHLY and CDR2 is FYNNEI. This CDR3 is 12 amino acids long. The CDR3 region has the DNA TGTGCCAGCAAATGGGCAGACTATGGCTACACCTTC. Translation: CASKWADYGYTF.

The chain is built from TRBV3-1 (or the pseudogene TRBV3-2) and TRBJ2-3, with 7 positions matching TRBD2. This CDR3 has 18 amino acids. Germline V gene lookup returns CDR1 LGHDT and CDR2 YNNKEL (reference sequence). With 1 base clipped from V and 6 bases from J, the junction kept 16 bases outside the gene matches. The CDR3 DNA reads as TGTGCCAGCAGCCAAGCCTTACACCGGGGAGGGAGTGTGGATACGCAGTATTTT. It translates to CASSQALHRGGSVDTQYF.

The rearrangement links TRBV19 to TRBJ2-3; 12 nucleotides match TRBD2. Trimming cost V 5 bases and J 9 bases; bases outside gene matches: 9. Germline V gene data show CDR1 as LNHDA and CDR2 as SQIVND (reference sequence). The CDR3 spans 15 residues. CDR3 sequence (DNA): TGTGCCAGTAGTCTAGCGGGAGGGCCCCCCGCCACGCAGTATTTT. Amino acids: CASSLAGGPPATQYF.

This clone occurred a few times. The chain combines TRBV6-1 with TRBJ1-5, with D tentatively TRBD1 (5 bases). The germline CDR1 and CDR2 sequences are MNHNS and SASEGT. This CDR3 region has 16 residues. V was cut by 1 base and J by 6 bases, with 16 bases left in between. Here the CDR3 DNA reads TGTGCCAGCAGTGAAGGGCTAGGAGGGGCGAGTCAGCCCCAGCATTTT. Amino acids: CASSEGLGGASQPQHF.

The chain carries TRBV6-6 and TRBJ2-3; 7 bases match TRBD1. CDR1 and CDR2 from the germline V gene are MNHNY and SVGAGI (reference sequence). The J segment lost 0 bases and the V segment lost 5 bases, leaving 2 bases of the junction unmatched. This CDR3 has 14 amino acids. The CDR3 region is CASSRQGSTDTQYF. CDR3 bases: TGTGCCAGCAGTAGACAGGGAAGCACAGATACGCAGTATTTT.

The V call is TRBV5-1, the J call TRBJ1-1; the match to TRBD1 covers 8 bases. This CDR3 has 17 residues. Germline lookup yields CDR1 SGHRS and CDR2 YFSETQ. V dropped 1 base and J dropped 1; count of bases not matched to a gene: 9. CDR3 residues: CASSLLRTGITNTEAFF. The CDR3 DNA is TGCGCCAGCAGCTTGTTGCGGACAGGGATAACGAACACTGAAGCTTTCTTT.

This sequence joins TRBV28 and TRBJ2-3, with D uncertain. The V end was cut by 6 bases, the J end by 2 bases, with 15 bases between. The CDR3 loop spans 15 amino acids. Germline values: CDR1 MDHEN, CDR2 SYDVKM. CDR3: CASSTTGSYTDTQYF. Here the CDR3 DNA reads TGTGCCAGCAGCACTACCGGGTCATACACAGATACGCAGTATTTT.

The V call is TRBV2, the J call TRBJ2-1, with 9 bases lining up with TRBD2. The CDR3 sequence is 16 residues long. The V gene's germline CDR1 is SNHLY and CDR2 FYNNEI. Trimming cost V 6 bases and J 1 base; bases outside gene matches: 7. CDR3 in DNA: TGTGCCAGCAGAGCTAGCGGGGCCCGATCCTACAATGAGCAGTTCTTC. It yields the protein CASRASGARSYNEQFF.

This clone was observed once. The chain has TRBV19 and TRBJ1-2; D unresolved. The V end was cut by 7 bases, the J end by 6 bases, with 15 bases between. The CDR3 has 13 residues. Germline V lookup: CDR1 LNHDA, CDR2 SQIVND (reference sequence). The CDR3 reads CASTSGGADGYTF. The CDR3 DNA follows: TGTGCCAGTACCTCGGGTGGCGCTGATGGCTACACCTTC.